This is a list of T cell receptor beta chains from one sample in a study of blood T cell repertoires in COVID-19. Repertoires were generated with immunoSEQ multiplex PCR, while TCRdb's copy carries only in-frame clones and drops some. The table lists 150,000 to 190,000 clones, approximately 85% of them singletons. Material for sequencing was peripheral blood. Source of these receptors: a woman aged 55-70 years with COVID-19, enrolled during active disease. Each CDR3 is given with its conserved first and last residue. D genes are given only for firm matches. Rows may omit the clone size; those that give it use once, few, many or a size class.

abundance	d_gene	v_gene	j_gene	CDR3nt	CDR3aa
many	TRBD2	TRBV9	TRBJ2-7	TGTGCCAGCAGCGTAGACAGCGGGAGGGGAACCTACGAGCAGTACTTC	CASSVDSGRGTYEQYF
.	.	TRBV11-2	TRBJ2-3	TGTGCCAGCAGCTTAGGGAGAACAGATACGCAGTATTTT	CASSLGRTDTQYF
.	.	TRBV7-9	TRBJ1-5	TGTGCCAGCAGTGCCGGGTCCCTCGGCAATCAGCCCCAGCATTTT	CASSAGSLGNQPQHF
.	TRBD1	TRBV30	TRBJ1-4	TGTGCCTGGGGACAGGGTGAGAGGGCAACTAATGAAAAACTGTTTTTT	CAWGQGERATNEKLFF
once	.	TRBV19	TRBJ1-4	TGTGCCAGTAGTTCATCGTCAGCAACTAATGAAAAACTGTTTTTT	CASSSSSATNEKLFF
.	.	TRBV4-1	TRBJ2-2	TGCGCCAGCAGCCTAAGGAGTTTCAACACCGGGGAGCTGTTTTTT	CASSLRSFNTGELFF
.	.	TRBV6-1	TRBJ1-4	TGTGCCAGCAGTGAAATCGAAGCTGAAAAACTGTTTTTT	CASSEIEAEKLFF
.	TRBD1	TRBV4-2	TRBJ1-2	TGTGCCAGCAGCCAGGAACGGGGGTGGGGACAGCGAGAATATGGCTACACCTTC	CASSQERGWGQREYGYTF
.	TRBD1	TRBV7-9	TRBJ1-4	TGTGCCAGCAGCTGGTCGACAGGGCAGGTTTCTGAAAAACTGTTTTTT	CASSWSTGQVSEKLFF
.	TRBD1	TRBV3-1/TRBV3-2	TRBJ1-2	TGTGCCAGCAGCCCGAACAGGGGTAGCGACTATGGCTACACCTTC	CASSPNRGSDYGYTF
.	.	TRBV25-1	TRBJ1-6	TGTGCCAGCAGTGATGAGGGACTTTCATCGGCACCCCTCCACTTT	CASSDEGLSSAPLHF
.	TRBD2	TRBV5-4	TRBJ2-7	TGTGCCAGCAGCTTGGATGGGACTAGCGACGAGCAGTACTTC	CASSLDGTSDEQYF
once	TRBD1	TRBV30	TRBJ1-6	TGTGCCTGGATCCGGGACAGGGGTAATTCACCCCTCCACTTT	CAWIRDRGNSPLHF
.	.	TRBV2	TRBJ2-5	TGTGCCAGCAGGTACACCCCAACGGAGACCCAGTACTTC	CASRYTPTETQYF
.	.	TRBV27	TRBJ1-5	TGTGCCAGCAGTCCCCGGGGAGATGGCAATCAGCCCCAGCATTTT	CASSPRGDGNQPQHF
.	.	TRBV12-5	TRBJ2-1	TGTGCTAGTGGCCCTCCTAACGGGTTCAATGAGCAGTTCTTC	CASGPPNGFNEQFF
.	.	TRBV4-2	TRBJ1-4	TGTGCCAGCAGCCAAGATCGGAACAGGCCTAATGAAAAACTGTTTTTT	CASSQDRNRPNEKLFF
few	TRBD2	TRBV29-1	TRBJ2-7	TGCAGCGTTGGGACTAGCGGGAGCGGGCAGTACTTC	CSVGTSGSGQYF
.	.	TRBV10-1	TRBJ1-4	TGCGCCAGCAGTGAGGCAGGGAATGAAAAACTGTTTTTT	CASSEAGNEKLFF
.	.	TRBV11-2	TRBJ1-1	TGTGCCAGCAGCTCATCAGGGGTCCCGAACACTGAAGCTTTCTTT	CASSSSGVPNTEAFF
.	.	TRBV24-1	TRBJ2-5	TGTGCCACCAGTGACTCGGACCAAGAGACCCAGTACTTC	CATSDSDQETQYF
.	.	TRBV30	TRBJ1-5	TGTGCCTGGAGTGTATCGGGAAACAATCAGCCCCAGCATTTT	CAWSVSGNNQPQHF
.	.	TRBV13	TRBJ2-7	TGTGCCAGCAGCTTAAGTCAGGGCTACGAGCAGTACTTC	CASSLSQGYEQYF
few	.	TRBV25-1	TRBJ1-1	TGTGCCAGCAGGGCGGAGCATATGAACACTGAAGCTTTCTTT	CASRAEHMNTEAFF
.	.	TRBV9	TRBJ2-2	TGTGCCAGCAGCGTAGTCTACACCGGGGAGCTGTTTTTT	CASSVVYTGELFF
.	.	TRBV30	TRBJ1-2	TGTGCCTGGAGGACCTATACAGGATTTGGGGGCAATGGCTACACCTTC	CAWRTYTGFGGNGYTF
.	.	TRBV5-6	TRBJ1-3	TGTGCCAGCAGCCTGCGGGACGGGACTACCTCTGGAAACACCATATATTTT	CASSLRDGTTSGNTIYF
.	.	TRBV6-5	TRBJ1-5	TGTGCCATCGAGGAGGGGTTTGGGAATCAGCCCCAGCATTTT	CAIEEGFGNQPQHF
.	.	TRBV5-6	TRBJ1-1	TGTGCCAGCAGCTCAACCAGGGCAGCCCCGAACACTGAAGCTTTCTTT	CASSSTRAAPNTEAFF
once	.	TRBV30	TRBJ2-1	TGTGCCTGGAGTAGAGGTGTTACAATCAATGAGCAGTTCTTC	CAWSRGVTINEQFF
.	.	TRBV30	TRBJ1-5	TGTGCCTGGAGTGGGGGGGAAGGTCAGCCCCAGCATTTT	CAWSGGEGQPQHF
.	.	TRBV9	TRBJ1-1	TGTGCCAGCAGCATCAGGGTGGGAACTGAAGCTTTCTTT	CASSIRVGTEAFF
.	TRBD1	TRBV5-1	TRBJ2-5	TGCGCCAGCAGCACGTCCGGGACAGGGGGCGGGGAGACCCAGTACTTC	CASSTSGTGGGETQYF
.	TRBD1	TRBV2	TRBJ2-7	TGTGCCAGCAGTGTAGAAGGGACAGGGCCCTACGAGCAGTACTTC	CASSVEGTGPYEQYF
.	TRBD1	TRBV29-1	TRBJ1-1	TGCAGCGTTGGCAGGGGGCTAACTGAAGCTTTCTTT	CSVGRGLTEAFF
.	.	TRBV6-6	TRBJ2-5	TGTGCCAGCATCCCCAGTCACCAAGAGACCCAGTACTTC	CASIPSHQETQYF
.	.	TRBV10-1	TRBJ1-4	TGCGCCAGCAGTATGGCAGGGGATGAAAAACTGTTTTTT	CASSMAGDEKLFF
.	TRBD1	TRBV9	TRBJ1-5	TGTGCCAGCAGCGTCACAGGGGACTCCTACGATCAGCCCCAGCATTTT	CASSVTGDSYDQPQHF
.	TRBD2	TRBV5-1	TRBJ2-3	TGCGCCAGCAGCTTTTCGGCGGGAGTGTCAGATACGCAGTATTTT	CASSFSAGVSDTQYF
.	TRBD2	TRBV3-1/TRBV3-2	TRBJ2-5	TGTGCCAGCAGCCTTCTAGCGGGGGCGCGAGAGACCCAGTACTTC	CASSLLAGARETQYF
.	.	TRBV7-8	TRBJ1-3	TGTGCCAGCAGCCCCCCGTTAAGGCTCGGGGGACCCTCTGGAAACACCATATATTTT	CASSPPLRLGGPSGNTIYF
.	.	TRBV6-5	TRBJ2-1	TGTGCCAGCAGCGTCACAGGGAAATCCTACAATGAGCAGTTCTTC	CASSVTGKSYNEQFF
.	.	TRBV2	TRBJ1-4	TGTGCCAGTAACAGGGATTTGACTAATGAAAAACTGTTTTTT	CASNRDLTNEKLFF
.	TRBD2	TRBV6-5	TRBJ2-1	TGTGCCAGCAGTTACGGGGGCGGGAGGAAATTCAATGAGCAGTTCTTC	CASSYGGGRKFNEQFF
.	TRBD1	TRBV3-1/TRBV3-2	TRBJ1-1	TGTGCCAGCAGCCAAGGGGGACAGGGCGCTGAAGCTTTCTTT	CASSQGGQGAEAFF
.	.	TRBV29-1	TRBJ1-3	TGCAGCGTTGACCGGAAGGGGTACGGAAACACCATATATTTT	CSVDRKGYGNTIYF
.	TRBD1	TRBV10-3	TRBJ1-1	TGTGCCATCAGCCGAGTCGGGCAGGGGGGGAACACTGAAGCTTTCTTT	CAISRVGQGGNTEAFF
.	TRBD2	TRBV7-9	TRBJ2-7	TGTGCCAGCAGCCCAAGCTCTAGCGGGAGTATTTTCGAGCAGTACTTC	CASSPSSSGSIFEQYF
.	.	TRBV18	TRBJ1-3	TGTGCCAGCTCACCACAGGGGGCTGGAAACACCATATATTTT	CASSPQGAGNTIYF
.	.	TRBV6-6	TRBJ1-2	TGTGCCAGCAGCCCGAGGGAGGGAGACCTCTATGGCTACACCTTC	CASSPREGDLYGYTF
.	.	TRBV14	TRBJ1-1	TGTGCCAGCAGCGGCAGGGGAATGAACACTGAAGCTTTCTTT	CASSGRGMNTEAFF
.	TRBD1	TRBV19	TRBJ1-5	TGTGCCAGTAGGAGCGGACAGGGCCGCAATCAGCCCCAGCATTTT	CASRSGQGRNQPQHF
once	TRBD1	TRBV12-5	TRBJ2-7	TGTGCTAGTGGTTTGGTAGGGGACAGGGGCTACGAGCAGTACTTC	CASGLVGDRGYEQYF
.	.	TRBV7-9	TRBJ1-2	TGTGCCAGCAGCTTATTCGACAGGTCAACGGTTGGCTACACCTTC	CASSLFDRSTVGYTF
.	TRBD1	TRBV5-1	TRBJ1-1	TGCGCCAGCAGCTTGGACAGGGGGCCTGAAGCTTTCTTT	CASSLDRGPEAFF
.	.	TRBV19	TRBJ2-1	TGTGCCAGTAGTATCAGCGCCTCCTACAATGAGCAGTTCTTC	CASSISASYNEQFF
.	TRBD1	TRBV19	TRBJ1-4	TGTGCCAGTAGTAAGGGACAGGGAGCAACTAATGAAAAACTGTTTTTT	CASSKGQGATNEKLFF